The 12 T cell receptor beta chains below all came from one sample that was sequenced in a study of tumor-infiltrating lymphocytes in localized non-small cell lung cancer (dated by TCRdb to about 2021). The library came from the immunoSEQ multiplex PCR assay. The table comes from immuneACCESS by way of TCRdb, which keeps in-frame sequences with V and J called. Part of the clones is missing from these tables; in studies checked, under half for an unresolved V gene and the rest for unknown reasons. The sample table records about 12,000 clones; 80% of these occur just once. The top ten constitute 10% to 15% of the sample. The sequenced sample consisted of lung tumor tissue. Receptor source: a human donor with non-small cell lung cancer.

Here the CDR3 reads CASSPMYGNTEAFF. In DNA form, the CDR3 reads TGTGCCAGCTCACCTATGTACGGGAACACTGAAGCTTTCTTT. V usage is TRBV18 and J usage is TRBJ1-1; no reliable D call. Deletions cut 3 bases from V and 1 base from J, with 9 bases between. Germline CDR1 KGHSH, CDR2 LQKENI. CDR3 size: 14 residues.

The chain couples TRBV10-1 to TRBJ2-7; 8 nucleotides align to TRBD2. The CDR3 runs to 14 residues. Germline CDR1 reads WNHNN; CDR2 reads SYGVQD (reference sequence). Losses at the gene ends were 6 bases for V and 3 bases for J; bases not matched to a gene: 7. The CDR3 DNA follows: TGCGCCAGCAGAAGAGCGGGGGCCGACTACGAGCAGTACTTC. It yields the protein CASRRAGADYEQYF.

This clone appeared once. The rearrangement uses TRBV4-1 and TRBJ2-7; 10 bases map to TRBD1. Per germline, CDR1 MGHRA and CDR2 YSYEKL. The J segment lost 1 base and the V segment lost 1 base, leaving 1 base of the junction unmatched. The CDR3 is 15 residues long. The CDR3 protein is CASSQGQGASYEQYF. CDR3 DNA sequence: TGCGCCAGCAGCCAAGGACAGGGGGCTTCCTACGAGCAGTACTTC.

The chain joins TRBV5-1 to TRBJ2-5; 10 bases agree with TRBD1. CDR1 is SGHRS, CDR2 YFSETQ, per germline. Trimming removed 1 base from V and 3 bases from J; junction bases left unmatched: 3. CDR3 length: 15 amino acids. CDR3 residues: CASSLWGQGKETQYF. The DNA of the CDR3 is TGCGCCAGCAGCTTGTGGGGACAGGGGAAAGAGACCCAGTACTTC.

The J gene is TRBJ1-6, the V gene TRBV6-1; D is perhaps TRBD1 (6 bases). The CDR3 spans 14 residues. Germline V gene lookup returns CDR1 MNHNS and CDR2 SASEGT. V was shortened by 7 bases and J by 10 bases, with 17 bases between the two germline ends. CDR3 sequence reads: CASNNAGVGSPLHF. CDR3 DNA: TGTGCCAGCAACAACGCAGGGGTGGGATCACCCCTCCACTTT.

The V gene is TRBV15, the J gene TRBJ1-3; D possibly corresponds to TRBD1 (5 bases). The CDR3 spans 17 residues. Germline CDR1 reads LNHNV; CDR2 reads YYDKDF (reference sequence). V was clipped by 0 bases and J by 0 bases, with 12 bases between them. CDR3 sequence: CATSRDWGGSSGNTIYF. In DNA, the CDR3 is TGTGCCACCAGCAGAGATTGGGGGGGAAGCTCTGGAAACACCATATATTTT.

This clone was observed a single time. V gene TRBV18 combines with J gene TRBJ1-6, with D hard to call. The CDR3 totals 13 residues. In germline, CDR1 is KGHSH, CDR2 LQKENI. V was clipped by 6 bases and J by 5 bases, with 8 bases between them. This CDR3 is CASSTNDNSPLHF. The CDR3 nucleotides read TGTGCCAGCTCCACGAATGATAATTCACCCCTCCACTTT.

The J gene is TRBJ1-2, the V gene TRBV7-2; D unresolved. V lost 1 base, J lost 4 bases, and 10 bases lay in between. Germline loops: CDR1 SGHTA, CDR2 FQGNSA. The CDR3 totals 14 residues. CDR3 nucleotides: TGTGCCAGCAGCTTAGGGAGGGTCGCCTATGGCTACACCTTC. Translating it yields CASSLGRVAYGYTF.

The chain joins TRBV7-9 to TRBJ2-7; D is ambiguous. Trimming left V 1 base short and J 10 bases short, with 14 bases between. From germline, CDR1 is SEHNR and CDR2 FQNEAQ (reference sequence). The CDR3 runs 13 residues. CDR3 residues: CASSLDRHSFQYF. The CDR3, as DNA: TGTGCCAGCAGCTTAGATCGGCACAGTTTTCAGTACTTC.

This clone was picked up a small number of times. The rearrangement links TRBV4-3 to TRBJ2-7; 7 nucleotides align to TRBD1. Germline trimming cut 6 bases from V and 2 bases from J; bases unmatched to any gene: 13. This CDR3 comprises 16 residues. Looked up from germline, CDR1 is LGHNA and CDR2 is YSLEER. CDR3 region: CASRLELSGTAYEQYF. For the CDR3, the DNA is TGCGCCAGCAGACTCGAATTATCCGGGACAGCCTACGAGCAGTACTTC.

This clone was seen a handful of times. The chain carries TRBV5-1 and TRBJ1-3; D remains unclear. Germline loops: CDR1 SGHRS, CDR2 YFSETQ. The CDR3 loop spans 14 amino acids. The ends were cut back, 4 bases at V and 0 bases at J, with 8 bases in the middle. CDR3 amino acids: CASSPQVSGNTIYF. CDR3 nucleotide sequence: TGCGCCAGCAGCCCTCAGGTCTCTGGAAACACCATATATTTT.

The J gene is TRBJ2-5, the V gene TRBV9; D tentatively reads TRBD1 or TRBD2 (5 bases each). Between the trimmed V and J ends, which lost 2 bases and 1 base, there was a span of 12 bases. CDR3 length: 15 residues. Germline loops: CDR1 SGDLS, CDR2 YYNGEE. CDR3 DNA sequence: TGTGCCAGCAGCGTCCGGGACGTCGTCCAAGAGACCCAGTACTTC. As protein: CASSVRDVVQETQYF.